Sequencing of this TCR beta chain was carried out in a study of blood T cell repertoires in COVID-19. About the study: COVID-19 samples collected from the United States, Italy and Spain covered acute and convalescent phases. Sample material is recorded as cDNA or gDNA derived from T cells, B-cell-depleted T cells, or PBMCs.

J gave up 11 bases and V 5 bases, and 4 bases lay outside the gene matches. The CDR3 extends over 10 amino acids. Per the germline V gene, CDR1 is DFQATT and CDR2 is SNEGSKA (reference sequence). The method was immunoSEQ multiplex PCR; TCRdb's version includes in-frame clones alone and lacks a portion of them. The data contain about 130,000 clones, 85% of them seen just once; the ten biggest clones take up approximately 30%. This chain links TRBV20-1 with TRBJ1-2; 8 bases agree with TRBD1. This receptor was identified in a woman aged 80 or over with acute or convalescent COVID-19. The material sequenced was peripheral blood. CDR3 protein: CSAWDRLYTF. DNA of the CDR3: TGCAGTGCTTGGGACAGGCTTTACACCTTC.